The 18 T cell receptor beta chains in this list originate from one sample, sequenced in a study of CD8 T cells in Susac syndrome. A quantity of roughly 0.5 to 1 ug RNA underwent reverse transcription using random hexamers. A single record per CDR3 protein comes from TCRdb applying MiXCR to the immunoSEQ multiplex PCR reads. The table lists 150,000 to 200,000 distinct CDR3 sequences, roughly 94% of them singletons. The sequenced sample consisted of CD4+ T cells from PBMCs. These receptor sequences come from a human donor with multiple sclerosis.

V is TRBV14 and J is TRBJ1-2, with D possibly matching TRBD1 (5 bases). The CDR3 covers 16 residues. Germline-derived CDR1 and CDR2 are SGHDN and FVKESK. The V and J ends lost 1 base and 3 bases respectively, with 15 bases between them. CDR3 DNA sequence: TGTGCCAGCAGCCAAGCGGCGGGGCGCTCGTACTATGGCTACACCTTC. Its translation is CASSQAAGRSYYGYTF.

This chain connects TRBV27 to TRBJ2-1; weak D call: TRBD2 (6 bases). V shed 2 bases and J shed 10 bases, with 18 bases lying between them. Germline CDR1 is MNHEY and CDR2 is SMNVEV (reference sequence). The CDR3 has 15 amino acids. Here the CDR3 reads CASSLGGTLLVEQFF. The CDR3 coding sequence is TGTGCCAGCAGTTTAGGAGGGACTCTCTTAGTCGAGCAGTTCTTC.

The chain links TRBV7-2 to TRBJ2-3; a weak D match, TRBD2 (6 bases). Trimming removed 5 bases from V and 2 bases from J, with 14 bases in between. CDR3 length equals 15 residues. CDR1 is SGHTA, CDR2 FQGNSA, per germline. The chain's CDR3 is CASSGTPGTTDTQYF. The CDR3 DNA reads as TGTGCCAGCAGCGGGACTCCCGGGACCACAGATACGCAGTATTTT.

The J gene is TRBJ2-2, the V gene TRBV20-1, with D unresolved. The CDR3 runs to 10 residues. V lost 3 bases, J lost 6 bases, and 2 bases lay in between. Germline V lookup: CDR1 DFQATT, CDR2 SNEGSKA (reference sequence). In DNA form, the CDR3 reads TGCAGTGCTAGTTCCGGGGAGCTGTTTTTT. Translating gives CSASSGELFF.

The V and J genes are TRBV10-2 and TRBJ2-7, with D possibly TRBD1 on 5 matching bases. Germline V gene sequence: CDR1 WSHSY, CDR2 SAAADI. The CDR3 covers 13 residues. Between the trimmed V and J ends, which lost 7 bases and 3 bases, there was a span of 13 bases. The CDR3 loop reads CASIRAPGYEQYF. In DNA form, the CDR3 reads TGCGCCAGCATCAGGGCCCCGGGCTACGAGCAGTACTTC.

J is TRBJ1-1 and V is TRBV5-4; no clear D. V lost 0 bases and J lost 4, with 13 bases in between. The CDR3 is 15 residues long. Germline CDR1 reads SGHNT; CDR2 reads YYREEE (reference sequence). The CDR3 nucleotides read TGTGCCAGCAGCTTGGTTATGGGCATTTCCACTGAAGCTTTCTTT. Translated: CASSLVMGISTEAFF.

V gene TRBV27 combines with J gene TRBJ1-2; 7 nucleotides match TRBD1. The CDR3 totals 14 residues. CDR1 is MNHEY, CDR2 SMNVEV, per germline (reference sequence). V lost 6 bases, J lost 3 bases, and 7 bases stayed unmatched. The CDR3 reads CASRQGQSDYGYTF. The CDR3 DNA sequence: TGTGCCAGCAGACAGGGACAGAGCGACTATGGCTACACCTTC.

A single count supports this clonotype. This chain links TRBV20-1 with TRBJ1-1, with TRBD1 matching 8 bases. Germline trimming cut 6 bases from V and 6 bases from J; bases unmatched to any gene: 15. The CDR3 length is 15 residues. Germline CDR1 is DFQATT and CDR2 is SNEGSKA (reference sequence). In nucleotides, the CDR3 is TGCAGTGCCGGAGGAGTGGCAGGGGGCCGGGCTGAAGCTTTCTTT. It is translated as CSAGGVAGGRAEAFF.

V usage is TRBV4-3 and J usage is TRBJ2-1, with no clear D. Germline CDR1 is LGHNA and CDR2 is YSLEER. Deletions cut 0 bases from V and 5 bases from J, with 5 bases between. The CDR3 is made up of 13 amino acids. CDR3: CASSQEPDNEQFF. The CDR3 DNA follows: TGCGCCAGCAGCCAAGAACCAGACAATGAGCAGTTCTTC.

The rearrangement links TRBV2 to TRBJ2-1; the D is unclear. The CDR3 extends over 10 amino acids. Germline CDR1 and CDR2: SNHLY and FYNNEI. V lost 6 bases, J lost 4 bases, and 1 base lay in between. In nucleotides, the CDR3 is TGTGCCAGCAGGTACAATGAGCAGTTCTTC. Translating it yields CASRYNEQFF.

This chain uses TRBV18 with TRBJ2-1; the D gene is possibly TRBD1 (6 bases). Germline V lookup: CDR1 KGHSH, CDR2 LQKENI. Between the trimmed V and J ends, which lost 5 bases and 6 bases, there was a span of 17 bases. CDR3 length: 15 amino acids. The CDR3 is CASSAAQGSVNEQFF. CDR3 in DNA: TGTGCCAGCTCAGCCGCTCAGGGGTCTGTCAATGAGCAGTTCTTC.

This clonotype was counted a single time. This chain's CDR3 is CASSEWPEKDGYTF. CDR3 DNA: TGTGCCAGCAGTGAATGGCCAGAGAAGGATGGCTACACCTTC. The chain links TRBV25-1 to TRBJ1-2; D gene uncertain. The CDR3 covers 14 residues. The germline V and J ends were trimmed by 1 base and 6 bases, with 12 bases remaining between them. Per the germline V gene, CDR1 is MGHDK and CDR2 is SYGVNS.

The chain employs TRBV30 and TRBJ2-2; tentative D call: TRBD1 (6 bases). The CDR3 sequence is 15 residues long. Looked up from germline, CDR1 is GTSNPN and CDR2 is SVGIG (reference sequence). V was clipped by 3 bases and J by 2 bases, with 13 bases between them. CDR3 DNA: TGTGCCTGGAGGTCCATGGGGACAAACACCGGGGAGCTGTTTTTT. This translates into CAWRSMGTNTGELFF. Variable domain in full (rest from reference TRBV30 and TRBJ2-2): SQTIHQWPATLVQPVGSPLSLECTVEGTSNPNLYWYRQAAGRGLQLLFYSVGIGQISSEVPQNLSASRPQDRQFILSSKKLLLSDSGFYLCAWRSMGTNTGELFFGEGSRLTVL.

The rearrangement joins TRBV14 to TRBJ2-2, with D unresolved. CDR1 SGHDN and CDR2 FVKESK come from the germline V gene. The CDR3 is made up of 13 amino acids. The ends were cut back, 2 bases at V and 5 bases at J, with 6 bases in the middle. The CDR3 region is CASSQSLTGELFF. The CDR3, as DNA: TGTGCCAGCAGCCAAAGCCTTACCGGGGAGCTGTTTTTT.

The chain links TRBV18 to TRBJ2-7, with 12 bases identical to TRBD1. Germline loops: CDR1 KGHSH, CDR2 LQKENI. V shed 3 bases, J shed 7 bases, and the junction held 10 bases outside the gene matches. The CDR3 is 16 residues long. The CDR3 here is CASSPGTGGVSGEQYF. As DNA, the CDR3 is TGTGCCAGCTCACCCGGGACAGGGGGCGTCTCGGGGGAGCAGTACTTC.

The rearrangement links TRBV2 to TRBJ2-5; D not resolved. Germline V gives CDR1 SNHLY, CDR2 FYNNEI. With 7 bases removed from V and 4 bases from J, the gap between germline ends came to 10 bases. The CDR3 is 12 residues long. For the CDR3, the DNA is TGTGCCAGCAAGCGACTCGCAGAGACCCAGTACTTC. Encoded protein: CASKRLAETQYF.

The rearrangement joins TRBV15 to TRBJ2-5, with TRBD1 as a possible D gene (6 bases). Per germline, CDR1 LNHNV and CDR2 YYDKDF (reference sequence). Trimming stripped 3 bases from V and 4 bases from J, with 18 bases between. The CDR3 is made up of 16 amino acids. CDR3 DNA: TGTGCCACCAGCAGGCCGGGACACTCACTGGGAGAGACCCAGTACTTC. It specifies CATSRPGHSLGETQYF.

V gene TRBV5-4 combines with J gene TRBJ2-1; a possible D gene is TRBD2 (6 bases). Germline lookup yields CDR1 SGHNT and CDR2 YYREEE (reference sequence). The CDR3 is 12 residues long. The V end lost 5 bases, the J end lost 6 bases, and 9 bases lay between the germline ends. The CDR3 protein is CASRVGGNEQFF. The CDR3, as DNA: TGTGCCAGCAGGGTCGGGGGCAATGAGCAGTTCTTC.